The 32 T cell receptor beta chains in this list originate from one sample, sequenced in a study of CD8+ T cells in alopecia areata. As to treatment: oral pan-JAK inhibitor, 5-10 mg twice daily. In each case, RNA was isolated and then reverse transcribed into cDNA as the sequencing template. Only in-frame clones appear in the TCRdb table, and some are missing; sequencing was by immunoSEQ multiplex PCR. The sample consists of 130,000 or so clones, about 86% of them appearing once. The source material was CD8+ T cells sorted from blood, sampled at week 4, from a patient treated with tofacitinib. The receptors were sampled from a human donor with alopecia areata.

The J gene is TRBJ2-1, the V gene TRBV29-1; a possible D gene is TRBD2 (6 bases). V lost 5 bases, J lost 10 bases, and 15 bases lay in between. The CDR3 runs 12 residues. CDR1 is SQVTM and CDR2 is ANQGSEA in the germline V gene. The CDR3 DNA reads TGCAGCGTTCTTGAAAACGGGGGAGAGCAGTTCTTC. Protein: CSVLENGGEQFF.

V usage is TRBV27 and J usage is TRBJ2-7, with D perhaps TRBD2 (5 bases). This CDR3 has 14 residues. Germline CDR1 is MNHEY and CDR2 is SMNVEV (reference sequence). With 5 bases removed from V and 3 bases from J, the gap between germline ends came to 14 bases. The CDR3 loop is CASSGSFGNYEQYF. CDR3 DNA: TGTGCCAGCAGTGGATCCTTCGGGAACTACGAGCAGTACTTC.

The rearrangement links TRBV7-2 to TRBJ2-1; TRBD1 matches at 8 bases. Germline CDR1 is SGHTA and CDR2 is FQGNSA. The CDR3 covers 13 residues. Trimming cost V 4 bases and J 12 bases; bases outside gene matches: 8. The CDR3 DNA is TGTGCCAGCAGCTCCTATTCCGGGACAGGGCAGTTCTTC. It is translated as CASSSYSGTGQFF.

The chain joins TRBV7-9 to TRBJ1-1; 7 bases match TRBD1. Trimming cost V 1 base and J 2 bases; bases outside gene matches: 1. CDR1 SEHNR and CDR2 FQNEAQ come from the germline V gene (reference sequence). The CDR3 has 14 residues. CDR3 in amino acids: CASSLDRGNTEAFF. CDR3 coding DNA: TGTGCCAGCAGCTTAGACAGGGGCAACACTGAAGCTTTCTTT.

This clone turned up a few times. The chain uses TRBV6-6 and TRBJ2-7, with D possibly TRBD1 on 6 matching bases. Germline CDR1 MNHNY, CDR2 SVGAGI (reference sequence). There are 11 residues in the CDR3. Trimming cost V 4 bases and J 6 bases, with 7 bases left between them. The CDR3 bases are TGTGCCAGCAGTTTGGGGGCCGAGCAGTACTTC. Its protein is CASSLGAEQYF.

The chain combines TRBV4-1 with TRBJ2-5, with D maybe TRBD2 (6 bases). The V end lost 6 bases, the J end lost 5 bases, and 13 bases lay between the germline ends. This CDR3 is built from 13 residues. Germline loops: CDR1 MGHRA, CDR2 YSYEKL. The CDR3 bases are TGCGCCAGCAGTCATAGCGGTTACGAGACCCAGTACTTC. Translation gives CASSHSGYETQYF.

This chain uses TRBV29-1 with TRBJ2-7; D call uncertain. The germline CDR1 and CDR2 sequences are SQVTM and ANQGSEA. The CDR3 consists of 13 residues. The germline V and J ends were trimmed by 4 bases and 2 bases, with 12 bases remaining between them. The CDR3 sequence: CSVASGLAYEQYF. In DNA, the CDR3 is TGCAGCGTTGCTTCCGGCCTGGCCTACGAGCAGTACTTC.

Note on this clone: One end of the junction varies from germline; a read error may be responsible. Additional DNA sequences in this sample encode the identical CDR3. The rearrangement joins TRBV15 to TRBJ2-7; TRBD1 matches 9 bases. The length of the CDR3 is 15 residues. From germline, CDR1 is LNHNV and CDR2 YYDKDF (reference sequence). CDR3: CATSRPGQGSSEQYF. The CDR3 DNA sequence: TGTGCAACCAGCAGGCCGGGACAGGGTAGTAGCGAGCAGTACTTC.

V usage is TRBV29-1 and J usage is TRBJ2-1, with TRBD2 matching over 10 bases. The CDR3 extends over 14 amino acids. J was trimmed by 6 bases and V by 6 bases; bases with no gene match: 8. The V gene's germline CDR1 is SQVTM and CDR2 ANQGSEA. The CDR3 nucleotides read TGCAGCGTCGATATTAGCGGGAGGCGCAATGAGCAGTTCTTC. Translating gives CSVDISGRRNEQFF.

This clone occurred once. The chain employs TRBV10-2 and TRBJ1-3, with TRBD1 as a possible D gene (5 bases). Germline CDR1 WSHSY, CDR2 SAAADI. The CDR3 has 14 residues. Trimming took off 6 bases at V and 0 bases at J, with 9 bases between the two ends. The CDR3: CASRTESSGNTIYF. In DNA form, the CDR3 reads TGCGCCAGCAGGACAGAGAGCTCTGGAAACACCATATATTTT.

The CDR3 DNA reads TGCAGCGTTGAACAGGGAGCCTTAGAGTACTTC. This sequence encodes CSVEQGALEYF. J is TRBJ2-7 and V is TRBV29-1; D is tentatively TRBD1 or TRBD2 (5 bases each). The germline V and J ends were trimmed by 2 bases and 11 bases, with 13 bases remaining between them. Germline CDR1 and CDR2: SQVTM and ANQGSEA. The CDR3 loop spans 11 amino acids.

The rearrangement links TRBV11-2 to TRBJ2-1; 7 bases are a match to TRBD1. This CDR3 is 16 amino acids long. After removal of 5 bases from V and 2 bases from J, the junction contained 9 bases not matched to a gene. In germline, CDR1 is SGHAT, CDR2 FQNNGV. CDR3 protein: CASSPPGQLAYNEQFF. CDR3 coding DNA: TGTGCCAGCAGCCCCCCGGGACAGTTGGCCTACAATGAGCAGTTCTTC.

This chain connects TRBV2 to TRBJ1-5; D unclear. Trimming left V 6 bases short and J 5 bases short, with 14 bases between. CDR3 length: 14 residues. The germline CDR1 and CDR2 sequences are SNHLY and FYNNEI. This chain's CDR3 is CASSRERGDQPQHF. The CDR3 nucleotides are TGTGCCAGCAGCCGAGAGCGTGGCGATCAGCCCCAGCATTTT.

A few counts support this clone. The J gene is TRBJ2-1, the V gene TRBV29-1, with 7 bases identical to TRBD1. Germline V CDR1 and CDR2: SQVTM, ANQGSEA. V lost 5 bases, J lost 3 bases, and 7 bases stayed unmatched. The CDR3 consists of 14 residues. Written as DNA, the CDR3 is TGCAGCGTTCCACAGGGGTGGGGCTACAATGAGCAGTTCTTC. The encoded protein is CSVPQGWGYNEQFF.

V is TRBV29-1 and J is TRBJ1-2; D unclear. Germline-derived CDR1 and CDR2 are SQVTM and ANQGSEA. The length of the CDR3 is 10 residues. Trimming took off 6 bases at V and 7 bases at J, with 9 bases between the two ends. The CDR3 coding sequence is TGCAGCGTCTTGGGAACTGGCTACACCTTC. It yields the protein CSVLGTGYTF.

This clone was counted a single time. The rearrangement joins TRBV29-1 to TRBJ2-5; 8 bases match TRBD2. The CDR3 contains 13 residues. V lost 3 bases, J lost 5 bases, and 5 bases stayed unmatched. Germline CDR1 SQVTM, CDR2 ANQGSEA. CDR3 protein: CSVEDGGGETQYF. The CDR3 DNA is TGCAGCGTTGAGGATGGCGGGGGGGAGACCCAGTACTTC.

The chain combines TRBV6-5 with TRBJ2-1; D ambiguous. The CDR3 consists of 13 residues. The V end was cut by 0 bases, the J end by 5 bases, with 5 bases between. CDR1 MNHEY and CDR2 SVGAGI come from the germline V gene. CDR3 nucleotides: TGTGCCAGCAGTTACTCGACTCACAATGAGCAGTTCTTC. It is translated as CASSYSTHNEQFF.

The V and J genes are TRBV5-1 and TRBJ2-1; unclear D gene. Germline CDR1 and CDR2: SGHRS and YFSETQ. The CDR3 is made up of 11 amino acids. Between the trimmed V and J ends, which lost 3 bases and 9 bases, there was a span of 7 bases. DNA of the CDR3: TGCGCCAGCAGCTCAGGACGTGAGCAGTTCTTC. It is translated as CASSSGREQFF.

V gene TRBV5-6 combines with J gene TRBJ1-2; 7 bases are shared with TRBD1. CDR1 is SGHDT, CDR2 YYEEEE, per germline. V shed 4 bases, J shed 4 bases, and the junction held 16 bases outside the gene matches. There are 17 residues in the CDR3. CDR3 in DNA: TGTGCCAGCAGCCAGACCGGGACAGTCCCTATCATCTATGGCTACACCTTC. The encoded protein is CASSQTGTVPIIYGYTF.

This chain joins TRBV6-6 and TRBJ1-1, with 8 bases matching TRBD1. There are 14 residues in the CDR3. Germline-derived CDR1 and CDR2 are MNHNY and SVGAGI (reference sequence). The J segment lost 1 base and the V segment lost 4 bases, leaving 2 bases of the junction unmatched. The CDR3 DNA follows: TGTGCCAGCAGTTGGGGGACAGGGAACACTGAAGCTTTCTTT. Its protein is CASSWGTGNTEAFF.

CDR3 loop: CASSPISPREAFF. The CDR3 nucleotides read TGTGCCAGCAGCCCTATTTCCCCACGGGAAGCTTTCTTT. The gene calls are TRBV9 and TRBJ1-1; unclear D gene. The CDR3 spans 13 residues. V lost 4 bases to trimming and J lost 8 bases, with 15 bases between them. Germline CDR1 SGDLS, CDR2 YYNGEE.

J is TRBJ2-7 and V is TRBV29-1; D is unclear. V was shortened by 6 bases and J by 0 bases, with 3 bases between the two germline ends. Germline V gene data show CDR1 as SQVTM and CDR2 as ANQGSEA. The CDR3 loop spans 10 amino acids. The CDR3 sequence: CSVVSYEQYF. CDR3 DNA sequence: TGCAGCGTCGTCTCCTACGAGCAGTACTTC.

This chain joins TRBV5-4 and TRBJ1-1, with D tentatively TRBD1 (5 bases). The V gene's germline CDR1 is SGHNT and CDR2 YYREEE (reference sequence). The CDR3 consists of 13 residues. V lost 2 bases and J 4 bases, leaving 9 bases between the germline ends. The CDR3 spells CASSFQGSTEAFF. The CDR3 DNA sequence: TGTGCCAGCAGCTTTCAGGGAAGCACTGAAGCTTTCTTT.

The rearrangement joins TRBV30 to TRBJ2-1, with D possibly TRBD2 on 5 matching bases. Per the germline V gene, CDR1 is GTSNPN and CDR2 is SVGIG (reference sequence). CDR3 length: 15 amino acids. Trimming took off 4 bases at V and 2 bases at J, with 15 bases between the two ends. For the CDR3, the DNA is TGTGCCTGGACAACGAGAGGGAGTCCCTACAATGAGCAGTTCTTC. Protein sequence: CAWTTRGSPYNEQFF.

The chain combines TRBV29-1 with TRBJ2-5; D may be TRBD1 (6 bases). CDR3 length: 11 amino acids. Germline-derived CDR1 and CDR2 are SQVTM and ANQGSEA. Deletions cut 3 bases from V and 11 bases from J, with 13 bases between. CDR3 bases: TGCAGCGTTGAGGGGGCTTGGGGGCAGTACTTC. This gives the protein CSVEGAWGQYF.

This chain connects TRBV28 to TRBJ1-4, with D tentatively TRBD1 (5 bases). Trimming stripped 1 base from V and 1 base from J, with 19 bases between. The CDR3 sequence is 19 residues long. Germline V lookup: CDR1 MDHEN, CDR2 SYDVKM. CDR3 DNA sequence: TGTGCCAGCAGTTTATATAGGACATTTGGTGGGGGAACTAATGAAAAACTGTTTTTT. Amino acid sequence: CASSLYRTFGGGTNEKLFF. Drawing the rest from reference TRBV28 and TRBJ1-4, the complete variable domain is DVKVTQSSRYLVKRTGEKVFLECVQDMDHENMFWYRQDPGLGLRLIYFSYDVKMKEKGDIPEGYSVSREKKERFSLILESASTNQTSMYLCASSLYRTFGGGTNEKLFFGSGTQLSVL.

This clone was counted only a few times. Distinct nucleotide sequences in the sample also encode this CDR3. The V gene is TRBV5-1, the J gene TRBJ2-7; maybe TRBD2 (5 bases). Germline V gene lookup returns CDR1 SGHRS and CDR2 YFSETQ. The CDR3 is made up of 13 amino acids. V lost 1 base, J lost 0 bases, and 5 bases lay in between. Here the CDR3 DNA reads TGCGCCAGCAGCTTGACTAGCTCCTACGAGCAGTACTTC. It translates to CASSLTSSYEQYF.

The V gene is TRBV7-3, the J gene TRBJ2-2; D call uncertain. CDR3 length equals 14 residues. V was trimmed by 5 bases and J by 4 bases, leaving 11 bases between them. Germline V gene lookup returns CDR1 SGHTA and CDR2 FQGTGA. The CDR3 loop is CASSPSIRTGELFF. The CDR3 DNA reads TGTGCCAGCAGCCCTAGTATTCGCACCGGGGAGCTGTTTTTT.

The chain uses TRBV30 and TRBJ2-1; no clear D. Germline-derived CDR1 and CDR2 are GTSNPN and SVGIG (reference sequence). V shed 6 bases and J shed 5 bases, with 2 bases lying between them. The CDR3 has 9 amino acids. CDR3 DNA: TGTGCCTGTAACAATGAGCAGTTCTTC. Translation: CACNNEQFF.

The J gene is TRBJ1-2, the V gene TRBV30; no definite D call. CDR3 length: 11 residues. V lost 0 bases, J lost 8 bases, and 7 bases lay in between. CDR1 is GTSNPN and CDR2 is SVGIG in the germline V gene (reference sequence). CDR3 protein: CAWSVTEGYTF. Written as DNA, the CDR3 is TGTGCCTGGAGTGTAACCGAGGGCTACACCTTC.

The J gene is TRBJ1-2, the V gene TRBV5-5, with D uncertain. The CDR3 sequence is 15 residues long. Germline V gene lookup returns CDR1 SGHKS and CDR2 YYEKEE (reference sequence). Trimming removed 0 bases at V and 4 bases at J, with 13 bases between. CDR3 region: CASSLEPPLTYGYTF. The CDR3 nucleotides read TGTGCCAGCAGCTTGGAACCGCCTTTGACCTATGGCTACACCTTC.

V is TRBV9 and J is TRBJ2-7, with D perhaps matching TRBD1 or TRBD2 (5 bases each). This CDR3 has 14 residues. Looked up from germline, CDR1 is SGDLS and CDR2 is YYNGEE. Trimming left V 0 bases short and J 0 bases short, with 7 bases between. The CDR3 coding sequence is TGTGCCAGCAGCGTAGGAGGGGACTCCTACGAGCAGTACTTC. This translates into CASSVGGDSYEQYF.